The clone carrying this T cell receptor (beta chain) was observed once. Germline CDR1 is MNHNS and CDR2 is SASEGT. CDR3 length: 14 amino acids. V lost 7 bases, J lost 6 bases, and 8 bases stayed unmatched. The naive CD8 subset, CD45RO-negative cells positively selected for CCR7, excluded terminally differentiated effector memory CD45RA+ cells. This sample was included in a study of shared clonotypes between healthy human individuals. Libraries were prepared by immunoSEQ multiplex PCR; TCRdb keeps only in-frame clonotypes and omits some of them. The profile shows over 750,000 clones, about 96% of them singletons.

Sample: naive CD8+ T cells sorted from blood. The J gene is TRBJ2-2, the V gene TRBV6-1, with 7 bases fitting TRBD1. This clonotype originated in a man aged 25-45 years in good health. The DNA for the CDR3 is TGTGCCAGCATGGCAACAGGGGTACCCGGGGAGCTGTTTTTT. Its translation: CASMATGVPGELFF.